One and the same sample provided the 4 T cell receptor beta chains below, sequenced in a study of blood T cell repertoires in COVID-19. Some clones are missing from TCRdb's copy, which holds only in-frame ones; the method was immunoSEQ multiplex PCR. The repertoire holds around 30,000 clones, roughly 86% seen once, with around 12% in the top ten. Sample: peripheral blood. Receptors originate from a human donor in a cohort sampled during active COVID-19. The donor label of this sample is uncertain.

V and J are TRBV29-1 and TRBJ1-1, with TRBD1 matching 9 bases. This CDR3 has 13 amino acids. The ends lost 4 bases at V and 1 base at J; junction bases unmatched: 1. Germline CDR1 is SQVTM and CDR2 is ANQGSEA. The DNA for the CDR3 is TGCAGCGTTGGACAGGGGGGGAACACTGAAGCTTTCTTT. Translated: CSVGQGGNTEAFF. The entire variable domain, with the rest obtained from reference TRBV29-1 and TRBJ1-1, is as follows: SAVISQKPSRDICQRGTSLTIQCQVDSQVTMMFWYRQQPGQSLTLIATANQGSEATYESGFVIDKFPISRPNLTFSTLTVSNMSPEDSSIYLCSVGQGGNTEAFFGQGTRLTVV.

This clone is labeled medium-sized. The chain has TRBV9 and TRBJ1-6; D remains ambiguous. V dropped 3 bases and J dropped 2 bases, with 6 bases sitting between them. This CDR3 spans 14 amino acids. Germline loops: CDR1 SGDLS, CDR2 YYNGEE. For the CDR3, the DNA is TGTGCCAGCAGCGAATACACCTATAATTCACCCCTCCACTTT. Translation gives CASSEYTYNSPLHF.

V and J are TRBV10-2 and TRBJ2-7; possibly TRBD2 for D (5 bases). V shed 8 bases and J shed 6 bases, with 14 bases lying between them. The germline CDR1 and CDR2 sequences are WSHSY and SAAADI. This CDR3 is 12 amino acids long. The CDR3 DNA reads TGCGCCAGCTATTCCGTTCGGGGCGAGCAGTACTTC. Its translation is CASYSVRGEQYF.

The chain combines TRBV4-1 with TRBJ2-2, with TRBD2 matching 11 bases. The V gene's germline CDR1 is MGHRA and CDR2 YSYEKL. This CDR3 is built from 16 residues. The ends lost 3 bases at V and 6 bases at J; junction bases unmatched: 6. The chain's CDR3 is CASSHIAGGLAGELFF. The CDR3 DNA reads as TGCGCCAGCAGCCATATAGCGGGAGGGCTTGCCGGGGAGCTGTTTTTT.